The entry below gives a single T cell receptor beta chain sequence along with its context. This clone was counted only a few times. There is no known antigen for this receptor. Nothing much larger sits one base from this clone, and base qualities are not available. The cysteine opens and the phenylalanine closes a CDR3 of 16 amino acids. This entry keeps only the CDR3 DNA: 48 bases, framed from base 1. According to the germline V gene, CDR1 reads MGHRA and CDR2 reads YSYEKL. Trimming at the junction amounts to 0 bases on V and 3 bases on J, and the germline ends lie 14 bases apart. In the paper's terms, the time point label means: cycle 4 day 1 (C4D1), after less than seven weeks of nivolumab. Every trial patient had relapsed following autologous stem cell transplantation, and prior brentuximab vedotin exposure was what differed among cohorts A, B and C. A total of roughly 60 patients with relapsed/refractory classical Hodgkin lymphoma made up the trial cohort, and each patient's best overall response was complete response, partial response or progressive disease. In the multi-cohort phase II CheckMate 205 trial, trial patients received single-agent nivolumab. An independent review committee assessed best overall response using the 2007 International Working Group response criteria. PBMCs from the trial were collected at three points: immediately before nivolumab initiation (C1D1), and during therapy at cycle 2 day 1 and cycle 4 day 1. After peripheral blood was drawn into 8 mL Vacutainer Cell Preparation Tubes, PBMCs were isolated by centrifugation and then cryopreserved.

Genomic DNA was isolated using the Qiagen DNeasy kit from unsorted PBMCs as well as from negatively selected CD4+ and CD8+ fractions. Amplification of TCR beta CDR3 regions was done by immunoSEQ multiplex PCR with primers that anneal to V and J segments. A synthetic immune receptor repertoire was used to minimize amplification bias, and any remaining bias was removed computationally after sequencing. For the original study's pipeline: Repertoire diversity was quantified as the Shannon entropy index using custom Python scripts. Unsorted, CD4+ and CD8+ repertoires were analyzed separately, except in combined analyses where CD4+ and CD8+ sequences were merged in silico. Clonal expansion was defined as a frequency increase of at least 2-fold after treatment compared with C1D1, and clones undetected at baseline were assigned a pseudocount of 0.5. Singleton clones were defined as clones with 0 or 1 copy at C1D1, and non-singleton clones were defined as clones with 2 or more copies. Clones expanded in unsorted samples were assigned a CD4+, CD8+ or unknown annotation through matching of protein sequences in sorted samples from the same patient. Wilcoxon tests on paired samples were used to test changes in diversity from C1D1 to C4D1. TCRdb obtained this table from immuneACCESS and retained in-frame rearrangements with V and J assigned. These tables miss some clones; where compared with another copy, unresolved V genes account for less than half of the shortfall, and the remainder is unexplained. That table furnishes V, J and clone size, whereas the DNA furnished D and trimming. This sample holds about 47,000 clones; 90% were observed only once. The ten largest clonotypes hold 14% of the sample.

The data were obtained in a study of PD-1 blockade in classical Hodgkin lymphoma (dated by TCRdb to about 2020). As for the study more broadly: Nivolumab dosing was 3 mg/kg intravenously every 2 weeks, continuing until either disease progression or unacceptable toxicity. The study used CyTOF and TCR beta sequencing to define a peripheral blood immune signature of response to PD-1 blockade in classical Hodgkin lymphoma.

Results the study describes overall, beyond this receptor: Baseline TCR diversity was reported as lower in newly diagnosed patients than in healthy donors, and lower still in relapsed/refractory patients. A significant rise by C4D1 was seen in CD4+ but not CD8+ TCR diversity (p=0.0027 vs p=0.16), with the rise being most apparent in complete responders (p=0.02). The study covered only a single clinical trial cohort, and the causes of the repertoire differences, possibly disease activity or prior therapy, were still not defined. Lower diversity was seen in patients whose nivolumab began less than 1 year after ASCT, and these patients were left out of later analyses so that immune reconstitution would not confound the results. Baseline diversity similar to that of newly diagnosed patients was observed in trial patients achieving complete response, whereas significantly lower diversity was observed in partial responders and progressors.

This TCR came from a human donor with classical Hodgkin lymphoma. This material consisted of peripheral blood mononuclear cells (PBMCs), taken before the fourth cycle of nivolumab. Here the chain combines TRBV4-1 and TRBJ1-1; a confident D gene designation cannot be given. In nucleotides, the sequence is TGCGCCAGCAGCCAAGATCATGAGGGTTGGGACACTGAAGCTTTCTTT. This gives the protein CASSQDHEGWDTEAFF.